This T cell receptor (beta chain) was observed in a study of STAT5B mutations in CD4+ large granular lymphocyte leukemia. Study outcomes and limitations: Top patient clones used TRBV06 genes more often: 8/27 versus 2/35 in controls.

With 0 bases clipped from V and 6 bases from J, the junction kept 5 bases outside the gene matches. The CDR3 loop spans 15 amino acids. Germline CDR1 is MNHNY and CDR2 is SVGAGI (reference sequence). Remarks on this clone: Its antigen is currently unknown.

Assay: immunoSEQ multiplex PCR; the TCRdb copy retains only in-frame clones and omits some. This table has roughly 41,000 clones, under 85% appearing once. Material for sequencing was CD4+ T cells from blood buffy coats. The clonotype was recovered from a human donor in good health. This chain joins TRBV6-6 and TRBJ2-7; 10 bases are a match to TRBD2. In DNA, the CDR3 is TGTGCCAGCAGTTACTCTCTAGCGGGAGTACCCGAGCAGTACTTC. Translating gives CASSYSLAGVPEQYF.